This T cell receptor (beta chain) was captured in a study of identical twins. This CDR3 has 12 residues. The V and J ends lost 6 bases and 4 bases, in that order; junction bases with no gene match: 2. In germline, CDR1 is DFQATT, CDR2 SNEGSKA (reference sequence). Of note for this clonotype: Its antigen is undetermined.

Whole-study results and caveats: Models predicted less out-of-frame TCR alpha sharing in monozygotic twins than was found.

A template switching step contributed a universal primer site, while unique molecular identifiers were present in the cDNA. TCRdb reprocessed the 5' RACE reads via MiXCR and lists one record per CDR3 protein. Of under 20,000 distinct CDR3 sequences listed, roughly 70% were seen once; the top ten hold less than 6.5%. The V call is TRBV20-1, the J call TRBJ1-5; TRBD1 aligns across 8 bases. Sequencing used memory (CD45RO+) T cells sorted from blood. This sequence originates from a woman in her late teens or twenties in good health. This table probably holds off-target reads from a library built for another chain. The CDR3 sequence is CSAWTGNQPQHF. In nucleotides, the CDR3 is TGCAGTGCCTGGACAGGGAATCAGCCCCAGCATTTT.